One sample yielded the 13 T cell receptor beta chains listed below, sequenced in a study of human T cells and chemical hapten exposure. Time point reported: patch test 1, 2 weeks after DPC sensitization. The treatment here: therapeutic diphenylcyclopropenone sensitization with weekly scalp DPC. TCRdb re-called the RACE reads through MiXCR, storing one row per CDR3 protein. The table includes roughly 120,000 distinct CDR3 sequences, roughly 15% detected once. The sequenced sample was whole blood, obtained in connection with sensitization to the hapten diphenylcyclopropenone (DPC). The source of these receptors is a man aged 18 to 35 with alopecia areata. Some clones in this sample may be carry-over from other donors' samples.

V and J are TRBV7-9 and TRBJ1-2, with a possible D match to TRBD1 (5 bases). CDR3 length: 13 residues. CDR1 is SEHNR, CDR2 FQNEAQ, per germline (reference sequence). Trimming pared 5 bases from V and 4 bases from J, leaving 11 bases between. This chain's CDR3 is CASSPWTSYGYTF. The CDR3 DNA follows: TGTGCCAGCAGCCCCTGGACAAGCTATGGCTACACCTTC.

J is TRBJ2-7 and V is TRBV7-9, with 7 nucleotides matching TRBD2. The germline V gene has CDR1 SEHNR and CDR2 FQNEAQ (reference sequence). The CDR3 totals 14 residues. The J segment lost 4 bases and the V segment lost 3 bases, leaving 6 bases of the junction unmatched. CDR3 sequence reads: CASSLVEGGYEQYF. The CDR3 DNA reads TGTGCCAGCAGCTTGGTCGAGGGAGGGTACGAGCAGTACTTC.

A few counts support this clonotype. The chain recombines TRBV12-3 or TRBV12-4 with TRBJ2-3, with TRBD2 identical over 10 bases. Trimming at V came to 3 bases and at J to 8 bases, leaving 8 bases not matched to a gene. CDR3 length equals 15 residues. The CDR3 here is CASSFPSGGAGTQYF. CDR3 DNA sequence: TGTGCCAGCAGTTTCCCCAGCGGGGGGGCCGGTACGCAGTATTTT.

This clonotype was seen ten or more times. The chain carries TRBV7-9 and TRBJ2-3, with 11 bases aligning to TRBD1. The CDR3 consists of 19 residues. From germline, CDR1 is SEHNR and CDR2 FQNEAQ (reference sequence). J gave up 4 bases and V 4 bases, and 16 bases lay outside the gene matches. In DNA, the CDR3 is TGTGCCAGCAGCTCCGGACAGGGGGCTATAAGTTGGGATGCAGATACGCAGTATTTT. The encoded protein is CASSSGQGAISWDADTQYF. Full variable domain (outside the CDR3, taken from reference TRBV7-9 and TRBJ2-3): DTGVSQNPRHKITKRGQNVTFRCDPISEHNRLYWYRQTLGQGPEFLTYFQNEAQLEKSRLLSDRFSAERPKGSFSTLEIQRTEQGDSAMYLCASSSGQGAISWDADTQYFGPGTRLTVL.

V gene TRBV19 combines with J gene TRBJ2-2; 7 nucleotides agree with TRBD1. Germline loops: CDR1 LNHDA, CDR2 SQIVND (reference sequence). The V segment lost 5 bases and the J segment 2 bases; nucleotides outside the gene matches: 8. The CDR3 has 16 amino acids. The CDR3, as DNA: TGTGCCAGTAGTCCCCGGACAGGATATAACACCGGGGAGCTGTTTTTT. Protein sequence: CASSPRTGYNTGELFF.

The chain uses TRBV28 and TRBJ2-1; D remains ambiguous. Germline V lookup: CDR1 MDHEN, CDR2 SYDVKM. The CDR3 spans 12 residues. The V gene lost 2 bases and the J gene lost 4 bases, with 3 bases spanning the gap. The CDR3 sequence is CASSLTYNEQFF. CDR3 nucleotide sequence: TGTGCCAGCAGTTTAACTTACAATGAGCAGTTCTTC.

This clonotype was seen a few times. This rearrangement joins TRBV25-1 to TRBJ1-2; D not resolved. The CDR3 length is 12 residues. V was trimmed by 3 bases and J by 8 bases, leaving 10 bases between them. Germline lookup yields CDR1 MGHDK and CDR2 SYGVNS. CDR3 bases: TGTGCCAGCAGTGAGTTTCTTGAGGGCTACACCTTC. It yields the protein CASSEFLEGYTF.

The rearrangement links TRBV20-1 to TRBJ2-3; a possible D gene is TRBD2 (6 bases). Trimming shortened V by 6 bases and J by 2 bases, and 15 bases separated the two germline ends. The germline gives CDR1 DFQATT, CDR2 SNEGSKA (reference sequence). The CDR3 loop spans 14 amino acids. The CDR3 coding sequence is TGCAGTGCACCCCTCGGAGGGCCCACAGATACGCAGTATTTT. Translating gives CSAPLGGPTDTQYF.

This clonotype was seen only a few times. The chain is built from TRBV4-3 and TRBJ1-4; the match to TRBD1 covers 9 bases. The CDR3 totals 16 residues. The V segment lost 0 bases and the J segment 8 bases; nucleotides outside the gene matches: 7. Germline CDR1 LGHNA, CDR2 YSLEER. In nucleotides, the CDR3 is TGCGCCAGCAGCCAAGATGGGGGACAGGGTAGGGAAAAACTGTTTTTT. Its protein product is CASSQDGGQGREKLFF.

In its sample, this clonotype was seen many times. The CDR3 spells CASSGDRAQPQHF. The CDR3 DNA follows: TGTGCCAGCAGTGGAGACAGGGCCCAGCCCCAGCATTTT. The rearrangement uses TRBV2 and TRBJ1-5; 7 bases are a match to TRBD1. With V trimmed by 4 bases and J by 7 bases, 4 bases remained unmatched. This CDR3 spans 13 amino acids. Germline CDR1 SNHLY, CDR2 FYNNEI. Together with reference TRBV2 and TRBJ1-5, the CDR3 gives the full variable domain: EPEVTQTPSHQVTQMGQEVILRCVPISNHLYFYWYRQILGQKVEFLVSFYNNEISEKSEIFDDQFSVERPDGSNFTLKIRSTKLEDSAMYFCASSGDRAQPQHFGDGTRLSIL.

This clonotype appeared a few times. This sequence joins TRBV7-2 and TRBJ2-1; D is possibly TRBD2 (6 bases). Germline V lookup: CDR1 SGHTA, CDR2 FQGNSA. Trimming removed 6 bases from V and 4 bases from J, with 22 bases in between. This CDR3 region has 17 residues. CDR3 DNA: TGTGCCAGCAGTCCTCGGGGACTGGCCTTCCAATACAATGAGCAGTTCTTC. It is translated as CASSPRGLAFQYNEQFF.

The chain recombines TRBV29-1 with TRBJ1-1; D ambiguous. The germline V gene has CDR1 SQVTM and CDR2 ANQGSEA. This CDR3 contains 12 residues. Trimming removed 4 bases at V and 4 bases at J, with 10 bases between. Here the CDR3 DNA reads TGCAGCGTTGTCGGGAAGGGCACTGAAGCTTTCTTT. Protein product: CSVVGKGTEAFF.

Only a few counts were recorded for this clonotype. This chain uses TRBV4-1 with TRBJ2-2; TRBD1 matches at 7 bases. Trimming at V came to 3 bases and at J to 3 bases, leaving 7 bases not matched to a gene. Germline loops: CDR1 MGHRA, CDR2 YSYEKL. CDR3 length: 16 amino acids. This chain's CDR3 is CASSHSKGAYTGELFF. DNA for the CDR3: TGCGCCAGCAGCCATTCTAAGGGGGCTTACACCGGGGAGCTGTTTTTT.